These 7 T cell receptor beta chains were all obtained from the same sample, sequenced in a study of cytomegalovirus exposure and HLA in healthy donors. Researchers ran the PCR with 60 Vbeta and 13 Jbeta primers. Assay: immunoSEQ multiplex PCR; the TCRdb copy retains only in-frame clones and omits some. The sample contains some 120,000 clones, approximately 80% of which appear only once. Sequencing was done on a sample of PBMCs. The receptors shown here come from a woman in her twenties or thirties in good health and CMV-seronegative.

The chain couples TRBV19 to TRBJ2-5; 12 positions agree with TRBD2. In germline, CDR1 is LNHDA, CDR2 SQIVND (reference sequence). The CDR3 consists of 15 residues. The ends lost 9 bases at V and 5 bases at J; junction bases unmatched: 10. The CDR3 DNA reads TGTGCCAGCAGGCCGGGACTAGCGGGTGGGGAGACCCAGTACTTC. Residues: CASRPGLAGGETQYF.

Details on this clone: Compared with germline, one end of the junction differs, possibly owing to a read error. This sample includes further DNA sequences coding for the same CDR3. The chain has TRBV27 and TRBJ2-3, with 11 bases that match TRBD2. The CDR3 length is 20 residues. Germline loops: CDR1 MNHEY, CDR2 SMNVEV (reference sequence). The CDR3 DNA is TGTGCCAGCAGTTTGGGCCTAGCGGGGGGCCGTCTCTTGAGCACAGACACGCAGTATTTT. As protein: CASSLGLAGGRLLSTDTQYF.

The genes are TRBV11-3 and TRBJ2-5, with 13 bases fitting TRBD2. The V gene end was trimmed by 5 bases and the J gene end by 4 bases; junction bases not matched to a gene: 13. The CDR3 has 18 amino acids. Germline assignment: CDR1 SGHNT and CDR2 YENEEA. CDR3 protein: CASSRPGTSGTSPETQYF. DNA of the CDR3: TGTGCCAGCAGCAGGCCGGGGACTAGCGGGACCTCACCAGAGACCCAGTACTTC.

The V and J genes are TRBV28 and TRBJ1-5; D may be TRBD1 (6 bases). This CDR3 contains 15 residues. Germline-derived CDR1 and CDR2 are MDHEN and SYDVKM. Between the trimmed V and J ends, which lost 3 bases and 2 bases, there was a span of 11 bases. CDR3 DNA sequence: TGTGCCAGCAGTTTGTCTGCAGGGGGCAATCAGCCCCAGCATTTT. It specifies CASSLSAGGNQPQHF.

The V and J genes are TRBV7-9 and TRBJ1-1; D ambiguous. CDR1 is SEHNR and CDR2 is FQNEAQ in the germline V gene (reference sequence). Trimming cost V 0 bases and J 1 base, with 9 bases left between them. CDR3 length: 15 amino acids. The CDR3 DNA reads as TGTGCCAGCAGCTTAGCGCGCTTTGGGAACACTGAAGCTTTCTTT. Translation gives CASSLARFGNTEAFF. Complete variable domain (other parts from reference TRBV7-9 and TRBJ1-1): DTGVSQNPRHKITKRGQNVTFRCDPISEHNRLYWYRQTLGQGPEFLTYFQNEAQLEKSRLLSDRFSAERPKGSFSTLEIQRTEQGDSAMYLCASSLARFGNTEAFFGQGTRLTVV.

V and J are TRBV7-2 and TRBJ2-7; 7 nucleotides match TRBD2. In germline, CDR1 is SGHTA, CDR2 FQGNSA. The trim removed 5 bases at V and 0 bases at J, leaving 4 bases unmatched. There are 14 residues in the CDR3. The CDR3 DNA reads TGTGCCAGCAGCCGGAGCGGGGACTCCTACGAGCAGTACTTC. This gives the protein CASSRSGDSYEQYF.

This sequence joins TRBV11-2 and TRBJ2-7; TRBD1 might be the D (5 bases). The V end lost 1 base, the J end lost 5 bases, and 9 bases lay between the germline ends. The CDR3 contains 13 residues. Germline V lookup: CDR1 SGHAT, CDR2 FQNNGV. The CDR3 DNA reads TGTGCCAGCAGCTTAGCAGGCAGGGACGAGCAGTACTTC. Its protein product is CASSLAGRDEQYF. Using reference TRBV11-2 and TRBJ2-7 for the parts outside the CDR3, the full variable domain is EAGVAQSPRYKIIEKRQSVAFWCNPISGHATLYWYQQILGQGPKLLIQFQNNGVVDDSQLPKDRFSAERLKGVDSTLKIQPAKLEDSAVYLCASSLAGRDEQYFGPGTRLTVT.